The clone carrying this T cell receptor (beta chain) occurred many times. The sample comes from a study of early T cells in non-severe SARS-CoV-2 infection. About the study: The chains were unpaired, and the sequenced material was bulk RNA from unsorted whole blood.

Researchers tagged individual cDNA molecules with unique molecular identifiers. TCRdb itself ran the 5' RACE reads through MiXCR, one entry per CDR3 protein. The sample shows 45,000 to 65,000 distinct CDR3 sequences, around 9.1% of them seen only once. Trimming removed 0 bases at V and 3 bases at J, with 15 bases between. From germline, CDR1 is MNHNY and CDR2 SVGAGI (reference sequence). The CDR3 totals 16 residues. Source material: whole blood. The V gene is TRBV6-6, the J gene TRBJ2-7; D is possibly TRBD1 (6 bases). This TCR came from an adult who was a healthcare worker with PCR-confirmed SARS-CoV-2 infection or an uninfected control (not recorded which). The CDR3 sequence is CASSYSTAGVDYEQYF. In DNA form, the CDR3 reads TGTGCCAGCAGTTACTCGACGGCAGGGGTCGACTACGAGCAGTACTTC.